This T cell receptor beta chain was profiled in a study of spatial heterogeneity in lung cancer. This clonotype has more than one count but fewer than ten. Its matching antigen is unknown. Regarding time point: sample taken at primary tumor resection. Unsorted samples of tumor, nontumor lung or frozen PBMC had their whole RNA sequenced. The CDR3 length is 14 residues. Trimming stripped 4 bases from V and 0 bases from J, with 9 bases between. Study-wide points: Counts that tracked tumor mutation counts were those of expanded intratumoral alpha and beta TCRs.

The library protocol tagged each TCR cDNA with a unique molecular identifier. TCRdb reprocessed the 5' RACE reads via MiXCR and lists one record per CDR3 protein. The sample includes 20,000 to 30,000 distinct CDR3 sequences, around 9.2% of them seen just once. The source of this sequence is a male donor with early-stage non-small cell lung cancer. Source: lung tumor tissue, taken at surgery. The rearrangement links TRBV12-3 or TRBV12-4 to TRBJ2-5; D remains unclear. Here the CDR3 reads CASSYGSYQETQYF. The CDR3 DNA follows: TGTGCCAGCAGTTATGGCTCATACCAAGAGACCCAGTACTTC.